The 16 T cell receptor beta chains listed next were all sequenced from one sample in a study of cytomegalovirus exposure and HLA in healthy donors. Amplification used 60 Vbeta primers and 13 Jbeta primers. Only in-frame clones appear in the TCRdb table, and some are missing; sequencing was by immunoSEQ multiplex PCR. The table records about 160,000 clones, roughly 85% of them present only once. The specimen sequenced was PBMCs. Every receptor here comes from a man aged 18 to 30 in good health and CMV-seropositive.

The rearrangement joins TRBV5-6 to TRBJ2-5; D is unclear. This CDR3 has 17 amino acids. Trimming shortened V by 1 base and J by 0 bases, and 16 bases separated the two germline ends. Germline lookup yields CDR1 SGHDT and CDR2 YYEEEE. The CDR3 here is CASSLSPRVGYQETQYF. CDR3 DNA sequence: TGTGCCAGCAGCTTGAGCCCACGGGTTGGGTACCAAGAGACCCAGTACTTC.

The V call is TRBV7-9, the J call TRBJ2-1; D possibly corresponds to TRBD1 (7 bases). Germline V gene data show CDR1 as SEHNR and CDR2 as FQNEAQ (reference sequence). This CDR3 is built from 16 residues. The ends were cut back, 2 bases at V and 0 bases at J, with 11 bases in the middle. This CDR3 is CASSLRRGHSYNEQFF. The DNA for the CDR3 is TGTGCCAGCAGCTTAAGGAGGGGGCACTCCTACAATGAGCAGTTCTTC.

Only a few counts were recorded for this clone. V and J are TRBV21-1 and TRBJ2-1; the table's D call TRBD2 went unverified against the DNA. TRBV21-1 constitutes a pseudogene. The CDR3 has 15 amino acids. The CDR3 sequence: CASSTPLGGYNEQFF. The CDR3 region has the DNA TGTGCCAGCAGCACCCCCCTGGGGGGATACAATGAGCAGTTCTTC.

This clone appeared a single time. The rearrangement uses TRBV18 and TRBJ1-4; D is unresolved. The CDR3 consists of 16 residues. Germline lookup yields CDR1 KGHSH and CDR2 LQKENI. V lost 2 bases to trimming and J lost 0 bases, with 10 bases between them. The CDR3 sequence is CASSPRQATTNEKLFF. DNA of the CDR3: TGTGCCAGCTCACCAAGGCAGGCAACAACTAATGAAAAACTGTTTTTT. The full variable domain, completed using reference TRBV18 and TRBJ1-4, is NAGVMQNPRHLVRRRGQEARLRCSPMKGHSHVYWYRQLPEEGLKFMVYLQKENIIDESGMPKERFSAEFPKEGPSILRIQQVVRGDSAAYFCASSPRQATTNEKLFFGSGTQLSVL.

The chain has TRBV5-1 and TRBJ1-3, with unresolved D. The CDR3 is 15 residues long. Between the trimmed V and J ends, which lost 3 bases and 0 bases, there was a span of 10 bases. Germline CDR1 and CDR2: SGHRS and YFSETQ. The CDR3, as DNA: TGCGCCAGCAGCTCCGACACGTACTCTGGAAACACCATATATTTT. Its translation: CASSSDTYSGNTIYF.

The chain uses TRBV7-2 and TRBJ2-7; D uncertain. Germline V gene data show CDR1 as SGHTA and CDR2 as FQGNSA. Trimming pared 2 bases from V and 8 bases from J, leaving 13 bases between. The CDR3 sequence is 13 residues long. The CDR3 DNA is TGTGCCAGCAGCTTACTACAGTCCCCTCAGCAGTACTTC. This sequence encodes CASSLLQSPQQYF.

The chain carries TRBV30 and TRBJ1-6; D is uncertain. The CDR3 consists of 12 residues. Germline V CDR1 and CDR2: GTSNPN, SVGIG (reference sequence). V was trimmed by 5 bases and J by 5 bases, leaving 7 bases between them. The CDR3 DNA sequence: TGTGCCTGGGGGCGGGATAATTCACCCCTCCACTTT. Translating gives CAWGRDNSPLHF.

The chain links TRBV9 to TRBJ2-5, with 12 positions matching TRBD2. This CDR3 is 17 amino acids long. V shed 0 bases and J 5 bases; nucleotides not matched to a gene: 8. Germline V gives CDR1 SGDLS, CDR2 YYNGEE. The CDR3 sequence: CASSVGASGGAWETQYF. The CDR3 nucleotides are TGTGCCAGCAGCGTAGGGGCTAGCGGGGGGGCCTGGGAGACCCAGTACTTC.

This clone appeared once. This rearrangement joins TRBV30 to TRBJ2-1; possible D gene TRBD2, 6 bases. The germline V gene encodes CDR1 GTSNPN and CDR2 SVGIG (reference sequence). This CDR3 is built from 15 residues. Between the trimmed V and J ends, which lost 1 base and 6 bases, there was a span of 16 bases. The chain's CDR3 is CAWSGDAGWVNEQFF. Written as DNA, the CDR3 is TGTGCCTGGAGTGGGGACGCGGGGTGGGTCAATGAGCAGTTCTTC.

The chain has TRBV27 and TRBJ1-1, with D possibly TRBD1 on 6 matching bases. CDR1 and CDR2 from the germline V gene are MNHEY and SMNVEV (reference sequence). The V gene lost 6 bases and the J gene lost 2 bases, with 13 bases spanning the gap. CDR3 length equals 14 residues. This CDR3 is CASRLRGGNTEAFF. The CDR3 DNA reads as TGTGCCAGCAGACTAAGGGGGGGAAACACTGAAGCTTTCTTT.

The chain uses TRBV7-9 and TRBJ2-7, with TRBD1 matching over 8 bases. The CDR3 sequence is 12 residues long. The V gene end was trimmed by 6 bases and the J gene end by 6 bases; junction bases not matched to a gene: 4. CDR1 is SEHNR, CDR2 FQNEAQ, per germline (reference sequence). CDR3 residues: CASSPTGAEQYF. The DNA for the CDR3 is TGTGCCAGCAGTCCGACAGGGGCCGAGCAGTACTTC.

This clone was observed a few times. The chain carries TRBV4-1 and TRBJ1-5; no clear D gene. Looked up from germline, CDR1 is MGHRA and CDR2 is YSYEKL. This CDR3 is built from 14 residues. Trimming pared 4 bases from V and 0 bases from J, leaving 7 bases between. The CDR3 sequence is CASSPEGSNQPQHF. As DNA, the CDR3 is TGCGCCAGCAGCCCTGAGGGTAGCAATCAGCCCCAGCATTTT.

The chain's CDR3 is CATLGEGGTDTQYF. In nucleotides, the CDR3 is TGTGCCACCCTGGGGGAGGGTGGGACAGATACGCAGTATTTT. This chain links TRBV6-5 with TRBJ2-3; 7 bases fit TRBD2. With V trimmed by 10 bases and J by 3 bases, 10 bases remained unmatched. Germline V gene data show CDR1 as MNHEY and CDR2 as SVGAGI. The CDR3 consists of 14 residues.

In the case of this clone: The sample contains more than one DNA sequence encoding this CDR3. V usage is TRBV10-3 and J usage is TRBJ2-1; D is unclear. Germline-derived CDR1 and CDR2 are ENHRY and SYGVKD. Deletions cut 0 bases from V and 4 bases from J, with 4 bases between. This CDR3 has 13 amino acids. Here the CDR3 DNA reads TGTGCCATCAGTGAGTCCCAATACAATGAGCAGTTCTTC. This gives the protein CAISESQYNEQFF.

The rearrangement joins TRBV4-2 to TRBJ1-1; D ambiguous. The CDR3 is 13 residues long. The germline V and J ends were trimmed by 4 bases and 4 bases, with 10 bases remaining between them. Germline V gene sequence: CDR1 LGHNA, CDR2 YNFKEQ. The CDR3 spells CASSPVLATEAFF. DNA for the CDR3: TGTGCCAGCAGCCCGGTTTTAGCCACTGAAGCTTTCTTT.

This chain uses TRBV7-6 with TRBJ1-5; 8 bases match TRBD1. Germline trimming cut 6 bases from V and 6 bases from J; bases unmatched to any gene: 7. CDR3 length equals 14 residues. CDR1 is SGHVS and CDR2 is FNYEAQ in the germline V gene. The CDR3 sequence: CASSQTGESQPQHF. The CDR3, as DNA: TGTGCCAGCAGTCAGACAGGGGAATCTCAGCCCCAGCATTTT.